Given below is one T cell receptor (beta chain) in context. Its antigen remains unidentified. The sample originates from a study of cytomegalovirus exposure and HLA in healthy donors. V dropped 4 bases and J dropped 3; count of bases not matched to a gene: 5. Germline-derived CDR1 and CDR2 are MRHNA and SNTAGT. The CDR3 totals 15 residues. Researchers ran the PCR with 60 Vbeta and 13 Jbeta primers. Profiled with immunoSEQ multiplex PCR; TCRdb holds only in-frame clones, not every one. The sample consists of roughly 100,000 clones, over 80% of them appearing once. Points from the study as a whole: A later analysis reportedly found that, within productive TCRs, an Asian-associated ancestry cluster had fewer N-insertions than the mean observed across the roughly 690 donors. Across donors, presence/absence analyses took sequencing depth to be roughly uniform.

The donors (healthy individuals) were bone marrow donors. This receptor was identified in a female donor in good health and CMV-seropositive. This chain links TRBV6-4 with TRBJ2-2, with 7 nucleotides matching TRBD1. Sequencing input: PBMCs. The CDR3 reads CASSVTGPDTGELFF. Written as DNA, the CDR3 is TGTGCCAGCAGTGTGACAGGGCCTGACACCGGGGAGCTGTTTTTT.